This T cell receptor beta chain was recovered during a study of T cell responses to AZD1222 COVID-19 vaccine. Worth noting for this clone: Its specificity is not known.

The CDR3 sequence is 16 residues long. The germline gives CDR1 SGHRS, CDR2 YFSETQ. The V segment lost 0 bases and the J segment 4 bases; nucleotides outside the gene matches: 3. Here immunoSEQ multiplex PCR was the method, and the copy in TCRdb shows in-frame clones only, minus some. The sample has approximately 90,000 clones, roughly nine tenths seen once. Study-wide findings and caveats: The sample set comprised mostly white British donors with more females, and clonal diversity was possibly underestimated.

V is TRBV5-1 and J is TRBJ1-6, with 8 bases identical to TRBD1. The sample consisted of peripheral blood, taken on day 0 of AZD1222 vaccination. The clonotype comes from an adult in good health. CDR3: CASSLAGQGYNSPLHF. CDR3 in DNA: TGCGCCAGCAGCTTGGCTGGACAGGGTTATAATTCACCCCTCCACTTT.